This T cell receptor (beta chain) appears in the sequencing data of a study of blood T cell repertoires in COVID-19. Study summary: Sites across the United States, Italy and Spain contributed samples from acute and convalescent COVID-19. PBMCs, B-cell-depleted T cells, or T cells were the source of the cDNA or gDNA that made up the material.

This CDR3 has 17 amino acids. Per the germline V gene, CDR1 is SGHVS and CDR2 is FNYEAQ. V dropped 6 bases and J dropped 5; count of bases not matched to a gene: 16. Per the study methods: Using reference gene primer amplification, nucleated cell counts were estimated. Sequencing was performed with immunoSEQ multiplex PCR; in TCRdb, only in-frame clones are kept and a portion is missing. V, J and clone size are those of that table, while D and trimming were read from the DNA. The sample has 97,000 or so clones; roughly four fifths are singletons. The receptor's source is a middle-aged man with active or convalescent COVID-19. V usage is TRBV7-6 and J usage is TRBJ1-1; TRBD1 aligns across 9 bases. Sequences were obtained from peripheral blood. CDR3 coding DNA: TGTGCCAGCAGTCCTGAGACAGGGGGGGGGATGAGAACTGAAGCTTTCTTT. Amino acid sequence: CASSPETGGGMRTEAFF.